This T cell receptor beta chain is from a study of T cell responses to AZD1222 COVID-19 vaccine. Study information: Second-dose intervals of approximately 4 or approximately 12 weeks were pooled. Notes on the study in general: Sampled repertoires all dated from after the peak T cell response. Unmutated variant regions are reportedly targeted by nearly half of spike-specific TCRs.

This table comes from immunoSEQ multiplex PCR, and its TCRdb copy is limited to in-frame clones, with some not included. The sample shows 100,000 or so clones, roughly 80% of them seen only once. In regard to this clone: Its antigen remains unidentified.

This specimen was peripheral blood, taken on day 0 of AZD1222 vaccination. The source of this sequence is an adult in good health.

The CDR3 loop is CASSRGDQFYNEQFF. CDR3 bases: TGTGCCAGCTCACGGGGGGACCAATTCTACAATGAGCAGTTCTTC. This chain connects TRBV18 to TRBJ2-1, with D perhaps TRBD2 (6 bases). Per the germline V gene, CDR1 is KGHSH and CDR2 is LQKENI. The CDR3 length is 15 residues. V was clipped by 4 bases and J by 3 bases, with 13 bases between them.